This T cell receptor (beta chain) is from a study of cytomegalovirus exposure and HLA in healthy donors. Healthy donors of bone marrow made up the group. In the PCR, 60 Vbeta and 13 Jbeta primers were used. Produced via immunoSEQ multiplex PCR; TCRdb's table is partial and in-frame only. This sample's table has fewer than 150,000 clones. Notes on this clone: Its antigen is unidentified.

The study's findings and limits: It was reported that TCR beta sequences correctly inferred the HLA-A and HLA-B alleles for most subjects.

The receptor was isolated from a man between 40 and 49 years old in good health and CMV-seronegative. What was sequenced was PBMCs.

As DNA, the CDR3 is TGTGCCAGCAGCTTGGAGGTCTCCTACGAGCAGTACTTC. Amino acid sequence: CASSLEVSYEQYF. This chain links TRBV11-3 with TRBJ2-7; the D gene is possibly TRBD2 (5 bases). CDR3 length: 13 residues. Trimming removed 3 bases at V and 0 bases at J, with 6 bases between. Germline V CDR1 and CDR2: SGHNT, YENEEA.